This is a list of T cell receptor beta chains from one sample in a study of T-cell reconstitution after alpha-beta-depleted transplantation in children. TCRdb ran MiXCR on the PCR reads and lists one entry per CDR3 protein. The sample lists roughly 200,000 distinct CDR3 sequences, roughly 11% occurring once. The source material was PBMCs, sampled before TCRalphabeta/CD19-depleted stem cell transplant. Receptors originate from a child in the first two years of life with acute myeloid leukemia, due to receive a stem cell transplant. The CDR3 runs from the conserved cysteine through the conserved F or W. A D gene is named only where the DNA matches it firmly. A clone size is listed for some rows: how often the clone was seen (once, few, many), or a class if it is expanded.

v_gene	abundance	j_gene	d_gene	CDR3aa	CDR3nt
TRBV29-1	many	TRBJ2-3	NA	CSVSQLGSSTDTQYF	TGCAGCGTATCTCAGTTGGGGTCTAGCACAGATACGCAGTATTTT
TRBV20-1	many	TRBJ1-5	TRBD1	CSARGGTGYTNQPQHF	TGCAGTGCTAGAGGAGGGACAGGGTACACAAATCAGCCCCAGCATTTT
TRBV5-1	many	TRBJ2-1	NA	CASSLLDEQFF	TGCGCCAGCAGCTTGTTAGATGAGCAGTTCTTC
TRBV25-1	once	TRBJ2-5	NA	CASSEEWQGKETQYF	TGTGCCAGCAGTGAGGAATGGCAGGGTAAAGAGACCCAGTACTTC
TRBV2	many	TRBJ1-5	TRBD1	CASSEARQGGQPQHF	TGTGCCAGCAGTGAAGCGCGACAGGGTGGACAGCCCCAGCATTTT
TRBV4-2	NA	TRBJ2-5	TRBD1	CASSAGQVETQYF	TGTGCCAGCAGCGCGGGACAGGTAGAGACCCAGTACTTC
TRBV28	many	TRBJ1-2	NA	CASSLSRGEVNGYTF	TGTGCCAGCAGTTTATCTCGTGGGGAGGTAAACGGCTACACCTTC
TRBV29-1	many	TRBJ1-2	NA	CSLGWADGYTF	TGCAGCCTAGGGTGGGCGGATGGCTACACCTTC
TRBV5-6	many	TRBJ2-1	NA	CASSLKLQLVGFYNEQFF	TGTGCCAGCAGCTTGAAACTACAACTAGTAGGGTTCTACAATGAGCAGTTCTTC
TRBV7-3	many	TRBJ2-5	NA	CASSLGGLGETQYF	TGTGCCAGCAGCTTAGGGGGGTTGGGAGAGACCCAGTACTTC